The source of this TCR beta chain is a study of cytomegalovirus exposure and HLA in healthy donors. CDR1 is GTSNPN and CDR2 is SVGIG in the germline V gene (reference sequence). The CDR3 has 12 residues. J was trimmed by 7 bases and V by 8 bases; bases with no gene match: 5. It was with 60 Vbeta and 13 Jbeta primers that the PCR ran. Sequencing used immunoSEQ multiplex PCR; TCRdb keeps in-frame clones, though not all of them. The profile shows some 99,000 clones, around 86% of them singletons. Study-level findings and limits: In an earlier analysis, about 87% or about 30%: the productive usage of most TCR beta V segments.

On this clone itself: Its target is not known.

The source of this sequence is a woman aged 25 to 39 in good health and CMV-seronegative. This rearrangement joins TRBV30 to TRBJ1-5; TRBD1 matches at 10 bases. The sample taken for sequencing was PBMCs. CDR3 region: CAGGQGEQPQHF. Written as DNA, the CDR3 is TGTGCCGGAGGACAGGGGGAGCAGCCCCAGCATTTT.